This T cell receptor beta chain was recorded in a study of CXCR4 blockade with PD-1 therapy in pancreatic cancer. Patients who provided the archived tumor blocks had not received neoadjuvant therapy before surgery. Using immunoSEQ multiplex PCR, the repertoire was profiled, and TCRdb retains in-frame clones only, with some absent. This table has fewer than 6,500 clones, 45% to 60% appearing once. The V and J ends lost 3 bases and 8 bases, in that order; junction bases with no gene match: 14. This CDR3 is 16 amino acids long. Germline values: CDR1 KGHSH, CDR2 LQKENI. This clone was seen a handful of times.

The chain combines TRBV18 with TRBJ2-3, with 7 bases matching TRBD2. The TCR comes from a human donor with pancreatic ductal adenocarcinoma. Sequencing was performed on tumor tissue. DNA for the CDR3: TGTGCCAGCTCACCTGTAAGCGGGAATTCAGCTTCTACGCAGTATTTT. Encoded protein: CASSPVSGNSASTQYF.